This T cell receptor beta chain originates from a study of T cell repertoires in cytomegalovirus infection. Study-wide context: Recently identified HLA-C-restricted CMV epitopes were used, and well-studied HLA-B-restricted CMV epitopes were used as well. TCR beta signatures that were public indicated CMV infection and matching HLA type.

Germline V gene lookup returns CDR1 SNHLY and CDR2 FYNNEI. Trimming left V 6 bases short and J 1 base short, with 13 bases between. The CDR3 is made up of 14 amino acids. About this clonotype itself: Its target is not known.

Findings and limits, study-wide: In two of eight donors, the top clonotype was HLA-C-restricted CMV-specific. Based on cumulative public TCR beta family frequency, carriers of CMV plus the relevant HLA were identified.

TCRdb redid the calling of the reads with MiXCR, one entry per CDR3 protein. This repertoire shows about 890,000 distinct CDR3 sequences, 30% to 40% found once; its top ten account for 11% to 15%. This chain connects TRBV2 to TRBJ2-7, with TRBD2 as a possible D gene (5 bases). The input for sequencing was cultured CD8+ T cells from PBMCs, taken from culture after CMV antigen stimulation. This clonotype was sampled from a human donor in good health (CMV status not recorded). Some clones in this sample may be carry-over from other donors' samples. CDR3 DNA: TGTGCCAGCAGCCTCTGGGAGACTTCCTACGAGCAGTACTTC. Its protein is CASSLWETSYEQYF.